Included here is one TCR beta chain sequence, with context. Its antigen is as yet unknown. This entry belongs to a study of shared clonotypes between healthy human individuals. Study background: Three plates were used per donor for CD4 naive, three for CD4 memory, two for CD8 naive and one for CD8 memory.

Study results and limitations: Having only a few donors restricted how much genetic and exposure-history diversity was captured. Naive CD4 clonotypes were shared across a handful of donors at 4.5% to 6.5%.

Replicate PCRs run on sorted subsets employed 200 to 250 ng DNA, 30,000 to 35,000 T cell genomes. Generated by immunoSEQ multiplex PCR, the TCRdb table keeps only in-frame clones and is missing some. Here the sample spans 2 million to 2.5 million clones, 80% to 95% being singletons. The sequence was collected from a man in his late teens or twenties in good health. Some clones in this sample may be carry-over from other donors' samples. Sequencing was performed on naive CD4+ T cells from PBMCs. Subset meaning: CD45RA+ positively selected.

For the CDR3, the DNA is TGTGCCAGCTCACCCCTAGCGGGAGGGCTAGCCAAAAACATTCAGTACTTC. Translation: CASSPLAGGLAKNIQYF. The J gene is TRBJ2-4, the V gene TRBV18; 12 bases are a match to TRBD2. The CDR3 has 17 residues. Germline CDR1 KGHSH, CDR2 LQKENI. Trimming at V came to 3 bases and at J to 0 bases, leaving 3 bases not matched to a gene.